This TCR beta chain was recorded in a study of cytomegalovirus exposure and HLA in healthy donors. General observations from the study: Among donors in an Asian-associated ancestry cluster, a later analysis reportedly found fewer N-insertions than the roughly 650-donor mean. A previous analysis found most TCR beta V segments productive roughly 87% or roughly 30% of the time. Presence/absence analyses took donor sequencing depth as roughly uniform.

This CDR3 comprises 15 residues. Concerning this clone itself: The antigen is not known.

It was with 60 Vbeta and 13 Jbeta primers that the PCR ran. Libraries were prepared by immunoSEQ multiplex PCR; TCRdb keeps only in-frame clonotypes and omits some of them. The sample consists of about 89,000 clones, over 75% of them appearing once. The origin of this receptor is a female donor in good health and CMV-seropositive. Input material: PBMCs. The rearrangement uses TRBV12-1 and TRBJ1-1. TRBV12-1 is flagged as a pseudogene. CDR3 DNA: TGTGCCAGCAGCTTTGGGTATCTAAATCGCACTGAAGCTTTCTTT. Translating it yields CASSFGYLNRTEAFF.